This TCR beta chain was obtained from a study of T cell responses to AZD1222 COVID-19 vaccine. Broader study findings: CD4 TCRs covered the whole spike, strongest at regions 160-218 and 743-854.

Here immunoSEQ multiplex PCR was the method, and the copy in TCRdb shows in-frame clones only, minus some. The sample holds tens of thousands of clones, about 90% seen once. A note on this clone: Its matching antigen is unknown.

Germline lookup yields CDR1 LNHDA and CDR2 SQIVND (reference sequence). The length of the CDR3 is 16 residues. The V gene end was trimmed by 6 bases and the J gene end by 7 bases; junction bases not matched to a gene: 14. The chain combines TRBV19 with TRBJ1-1; TRBD1 aligns across 10 bases. The receptor was derived from an adult who received the AZD1222 COVID-19 vaccine. Sequenced material: peripheral blood, taken 28 days after the second AZD1222 dose. CDR3 loop: CASSPIRQGARGEAFF. CDR3 nucleotide sequence: TGTGCCAGTAGCCCCATAAGACAGGGGGCGCGAGGTGAAGCTTTCTTT.